The text below deals with one TCR beta chain. Its antigen is currently unknown. This CDR3 spans 14 amino acids. Deletions cut 1 base from V and 3 bases from J, with 10 bases between. Germline CDR1 is PRHDT and CDR2 is FYEKMQ (reference sequence). The sample originates from a study of cytotoxic CD8 clonotypes in ibrutinib-treated CLL. Regarding the study as a whole: Age-matched healthy donor levels were exceeded by baseline clonality, which tracked circulating CD8+ T-cell counts.

Some clones are missing from TCRdb's copy, which holds only in-frame ones; the method was immunoSEQ multiplex PCR. Of 110,000 to 150,000 clones listed, 70% to 80% are singletons. This TCR was recovered from a human donor with chronic lymphocytic leukemia. The chain is built from TRBV13 and TRBJ2-7; possible D gene TRBD2, 6 bases. Sequences were derived from PBMCs, sampled after 24 months of ibrutinib treatment. This CDR3 is CASSLVRRGYEQYF. The CDR3 DNA is TGTGCCAGCAGCTTAGTCCGGCGGGGCTACGAGCAGTACTTC.